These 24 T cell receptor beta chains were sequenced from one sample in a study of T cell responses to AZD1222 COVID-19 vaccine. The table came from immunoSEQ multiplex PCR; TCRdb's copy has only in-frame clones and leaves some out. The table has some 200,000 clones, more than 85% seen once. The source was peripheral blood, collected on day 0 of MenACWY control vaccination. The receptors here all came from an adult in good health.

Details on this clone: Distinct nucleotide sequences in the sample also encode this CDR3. This CDR3 is CASSVGTGGTGELFF. CDR3 in DNA: TGTGCCAGCAGCGTAGGGACAGGGGGCACCGGGGAGCTGTTTTTT. This chain joins TRBV9 and TRBJ2-2; 10 nucleotides align to TRBD1. V was clipped by 0 bases and J by 4 bases; unmatched bases: 0. Germline V lookup: CDR1 SGDLS, CDR2 YYNGEE. The CDR3 covers 15 residues.

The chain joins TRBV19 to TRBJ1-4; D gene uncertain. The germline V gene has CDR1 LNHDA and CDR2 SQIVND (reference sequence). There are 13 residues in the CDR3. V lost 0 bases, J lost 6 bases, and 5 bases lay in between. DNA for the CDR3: TGTGCCAGTAGTATAGAACGGCATGAAAAACTGTTTTTT. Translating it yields CASSIERHEKLFF.

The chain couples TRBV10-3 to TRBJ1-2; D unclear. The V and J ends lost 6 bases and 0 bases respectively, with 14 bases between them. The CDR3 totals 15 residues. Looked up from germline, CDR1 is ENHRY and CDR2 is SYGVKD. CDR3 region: CAIRGDLSPNYGYTF. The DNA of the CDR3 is TGTGCCATCAGGGGTGACCTATCCCCTAACTATGGCTACACCTTC.

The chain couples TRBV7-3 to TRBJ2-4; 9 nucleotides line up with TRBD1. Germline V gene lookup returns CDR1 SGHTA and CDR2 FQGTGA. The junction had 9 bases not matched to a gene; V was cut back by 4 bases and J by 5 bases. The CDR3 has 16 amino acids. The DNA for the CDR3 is TGTGCCAGCAGCTCTGGGCCGGACAGGGGCGAAAACATTCAGTACTTC. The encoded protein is CASSSGPDRGENIQYF.

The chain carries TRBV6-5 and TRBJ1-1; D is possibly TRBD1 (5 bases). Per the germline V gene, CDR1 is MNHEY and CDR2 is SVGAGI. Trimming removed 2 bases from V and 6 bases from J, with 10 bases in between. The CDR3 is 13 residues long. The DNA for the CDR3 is TGTGCCAGCAGTTACCGGGACTGGTCTGAAGCTTTCTTT. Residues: CASSYRDWSEAFF.

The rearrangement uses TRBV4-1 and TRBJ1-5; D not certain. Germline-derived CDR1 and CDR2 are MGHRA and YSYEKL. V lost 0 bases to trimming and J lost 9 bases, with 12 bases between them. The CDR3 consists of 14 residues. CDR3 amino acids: CASSQEVVSGPQHF. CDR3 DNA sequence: TGCGCCAGCAGCCAAGAAGTAGTTTCTGGGCCCCAGCATTTT.

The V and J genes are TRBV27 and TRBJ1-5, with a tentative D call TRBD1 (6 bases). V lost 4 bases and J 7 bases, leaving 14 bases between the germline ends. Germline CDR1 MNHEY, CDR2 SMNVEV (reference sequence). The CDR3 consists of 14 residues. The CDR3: CASSSGYGGQPQHF. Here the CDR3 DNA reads TGTGCCAGCAGTTCTGGATACGGGGGCCAGCCCCAGCATTTT.

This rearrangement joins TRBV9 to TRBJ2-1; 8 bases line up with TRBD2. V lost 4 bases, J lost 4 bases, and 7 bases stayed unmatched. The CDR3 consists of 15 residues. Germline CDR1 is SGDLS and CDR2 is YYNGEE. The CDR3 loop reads CASSTLAGPYNEQFF. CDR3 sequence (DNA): TGTGCCAGCAGCACTCTAGCGGGCCCATACAATGAGCAGTTCTTC.

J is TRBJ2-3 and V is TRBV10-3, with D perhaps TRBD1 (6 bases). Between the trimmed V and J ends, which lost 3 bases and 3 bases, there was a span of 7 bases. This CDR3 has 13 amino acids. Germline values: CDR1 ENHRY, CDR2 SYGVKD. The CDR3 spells CAISDQGTDTQYF. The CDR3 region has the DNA TGTGCCATCAGTGATCAGGGGACAGATACGCAGTATTTT.

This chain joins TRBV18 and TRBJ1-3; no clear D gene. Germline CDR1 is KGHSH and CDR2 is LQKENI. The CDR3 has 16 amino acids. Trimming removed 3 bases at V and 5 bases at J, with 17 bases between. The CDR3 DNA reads TGTGCCAGCTCACCTCCTACAGTGGGGAGGAGAAACACCATATATTTT. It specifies CASSPPTVGRRNTIYF. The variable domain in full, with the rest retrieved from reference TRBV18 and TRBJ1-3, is NAGVMQNPRHLVRRRGQEARLRCSPMKGHSHVYWYRQLPEEGLKFMVYLQKENIIDESGMPKERFSAEFPKEGPSILRIQQVVRGDSAAYFCASSPPTVGRRNTIYFGEGSWLTVV.

In nucleotides, the CDR3 is TGTGCCAGCGGGATACGGACAGGACGCGGAGGAAACACCATATATTTT. Residues: CASGIRTGRGGNTIYF. V is TRBV4-2 and J is TRBJ1-3; 7 nucleotides agree with TRBD1. This CDR3 is 16 amino acids long. V lost 8 bases to trimming and J lost 4 bases; unmatched junction nucleotides: 14. CDR1 LGHNA and CDR2 YNFKEQ come from the germline V gene.

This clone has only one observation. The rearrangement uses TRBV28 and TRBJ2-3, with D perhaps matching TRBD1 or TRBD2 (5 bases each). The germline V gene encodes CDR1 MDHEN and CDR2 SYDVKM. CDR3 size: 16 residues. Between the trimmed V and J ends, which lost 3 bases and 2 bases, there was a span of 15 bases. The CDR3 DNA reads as TGTGCCAGCAGTTTCGGGGCGGGTGGGCCCACAGATACGCAGTATTTT. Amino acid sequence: CASSFGAGGPTDTQYF.

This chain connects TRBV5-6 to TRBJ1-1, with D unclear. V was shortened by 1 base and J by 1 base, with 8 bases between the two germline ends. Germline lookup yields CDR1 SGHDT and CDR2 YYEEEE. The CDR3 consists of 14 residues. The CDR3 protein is CASSLWDGNTEAFF. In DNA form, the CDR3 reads TGTGCCAGCAGCTTGTGGGATGGGAACACTGAAGCTTTCTTT.

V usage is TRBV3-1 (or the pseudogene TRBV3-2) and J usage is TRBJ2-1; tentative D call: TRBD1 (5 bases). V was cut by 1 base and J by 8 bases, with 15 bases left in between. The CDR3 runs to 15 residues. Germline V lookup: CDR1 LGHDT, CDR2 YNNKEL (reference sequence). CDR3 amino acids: CASSQGTRTNHEQFF. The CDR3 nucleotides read TGTGCCAGCAGCCAAGGGACGCGGACAAACCATGAGCAGTTCTTC.

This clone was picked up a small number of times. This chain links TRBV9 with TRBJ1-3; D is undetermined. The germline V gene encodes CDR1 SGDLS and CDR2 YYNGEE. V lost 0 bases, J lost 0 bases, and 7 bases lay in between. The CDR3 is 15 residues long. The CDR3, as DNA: TGTGCCAGCAGCGTAGATGGGCGCTCTGGAAACACCATATATTTT. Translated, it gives CASSVDGRSGNTIYF. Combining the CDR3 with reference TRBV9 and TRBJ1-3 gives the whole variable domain DSGVTQTPKHLITATGQRVTLRCSPRSGDLSVYWYQQSLDQGLQFLIQYYNGEERAKGNILERFSAQQFPDLHSELNLSSLELGDSALYFCASSVDGRSGNTIYFGEGSWLTVV.

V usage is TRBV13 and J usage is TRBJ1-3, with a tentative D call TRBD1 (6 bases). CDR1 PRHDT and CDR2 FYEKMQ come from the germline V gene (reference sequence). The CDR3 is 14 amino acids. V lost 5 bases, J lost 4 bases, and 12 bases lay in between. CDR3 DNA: TGTGCCAGCAGCCCTCCTGGGACAGGAAACACCATATATTTT. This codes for CASSPPGTGNTIYF.

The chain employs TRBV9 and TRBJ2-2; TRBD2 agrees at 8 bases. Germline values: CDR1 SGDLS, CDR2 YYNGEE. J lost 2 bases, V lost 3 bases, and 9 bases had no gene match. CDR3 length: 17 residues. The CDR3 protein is CASSADGLAGNTGELFF. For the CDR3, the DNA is TGTGCCAGCAGCGCCGATGGACTAGCAGGAAACACCGGGGAGCTGTTTTTT.

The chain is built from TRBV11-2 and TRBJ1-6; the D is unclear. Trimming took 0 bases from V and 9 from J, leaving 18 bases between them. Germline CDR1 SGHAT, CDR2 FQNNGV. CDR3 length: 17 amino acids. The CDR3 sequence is CASSLEYVGNPRSPLHF. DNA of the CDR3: TGTGCCAGCAGCTTAGAATACGTAGGGAACCCACGTTCACCCCTCCACTTT.

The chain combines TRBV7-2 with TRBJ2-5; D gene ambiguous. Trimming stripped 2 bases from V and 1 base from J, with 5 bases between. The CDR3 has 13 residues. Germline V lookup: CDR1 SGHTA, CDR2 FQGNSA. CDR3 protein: CASSLNSQETQYF. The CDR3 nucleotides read TGTGCCAGCAGCTTAAACTCCCAAGAGACCCAGTACTTC.

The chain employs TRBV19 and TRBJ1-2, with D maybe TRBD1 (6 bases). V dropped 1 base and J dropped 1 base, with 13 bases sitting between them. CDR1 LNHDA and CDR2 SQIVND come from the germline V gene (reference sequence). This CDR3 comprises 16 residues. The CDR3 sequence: CASSIVGGHRNYGYTF. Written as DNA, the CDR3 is TGTGCCAGTAGTATAGTCGGGGGACACCGTAACTATGGCTACACCTTC.

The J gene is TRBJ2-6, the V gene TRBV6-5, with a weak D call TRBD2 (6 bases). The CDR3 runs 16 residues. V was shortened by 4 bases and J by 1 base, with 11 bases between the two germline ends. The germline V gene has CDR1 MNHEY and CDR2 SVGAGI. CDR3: CASSSIGRSGANVLTF. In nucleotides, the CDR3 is TGTGCCAGCAGTTCGATAGGGAGGTCTGGGGCCAACGTCCTGACTTTC.

The CDR3 DNA sequence: TGTGCCAGCAGTTCGGGGACGGGTAATCAGCCCCAGCATTTT. Translation gives CASSSGTGNQPQHF. The V call is TRBV27, the J call TRBJ1-5, with TRBD1 as a possible D gene (5 bases). This CDR3 spans 14 amino acids. Germline CDR1 MNHEY, CDR2 SMNVEV (reference sequence). V was pared by 4 bases and J by 4 bases, with 11 bases between.

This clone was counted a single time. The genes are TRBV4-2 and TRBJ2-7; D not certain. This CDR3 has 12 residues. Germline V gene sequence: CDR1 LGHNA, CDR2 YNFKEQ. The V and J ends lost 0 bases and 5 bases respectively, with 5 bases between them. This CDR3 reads CASSQESNEQYF. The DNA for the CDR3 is TGTGCCAGCAGCCAAGAATCCAACGAGCAGTACTTC.

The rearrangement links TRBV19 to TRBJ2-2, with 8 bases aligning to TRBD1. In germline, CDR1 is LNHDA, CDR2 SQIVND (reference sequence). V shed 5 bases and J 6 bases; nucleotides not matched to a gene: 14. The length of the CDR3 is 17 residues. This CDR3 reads CASSLSGQGLKAGELFF. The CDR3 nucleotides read TGTGCCAGTAGTCTCTCCGGACAGGGCTTAAAGGCCGGGGAGCTGTTTTTT.